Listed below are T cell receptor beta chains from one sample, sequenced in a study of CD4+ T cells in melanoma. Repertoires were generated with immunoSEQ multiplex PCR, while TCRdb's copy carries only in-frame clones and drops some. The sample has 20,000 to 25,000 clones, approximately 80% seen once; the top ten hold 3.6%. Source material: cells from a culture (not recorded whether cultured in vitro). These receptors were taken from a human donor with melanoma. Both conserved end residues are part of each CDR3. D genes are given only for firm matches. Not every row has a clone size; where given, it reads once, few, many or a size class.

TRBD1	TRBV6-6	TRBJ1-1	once	TGTGCCAGCAGCTACAAGACCGGGACAGGGGGCGCCGAAGCTTTCTTT	CASSYKTGTGGAEAFF
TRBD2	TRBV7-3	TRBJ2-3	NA	TGTGCCAGCAGCTTATACCTTAGCGGGGGGGCCGGGAGCACAGATACGCAGTATTTT	CASSLYLSGGAGSTDTQYF
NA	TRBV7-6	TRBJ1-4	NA	TGTGCCAGCAGCCATAGGGCCTTTGAAAAACTGTTTTTT	CASSHRAFEKLFF
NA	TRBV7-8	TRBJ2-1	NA	TGTGCCAGCAGCCCCAATTTTGCCCGTCCCTATGAGCAGTTCTTC	CASSPNFARPYEQFF
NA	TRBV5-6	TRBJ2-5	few	TGTGCCAGCAGCTTCAAGTGGGACCCAATCGATGAGACCCAGTACTTC	CASSFKWDPIDETQYF
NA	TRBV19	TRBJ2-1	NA	TGTGCCAGTAGTACGGGACCCAGGAGTGGGCAGTTCTTC	CASSTGPRSGQFF
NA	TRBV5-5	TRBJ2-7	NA	TGTGCCAGCAGCTTGTGGGCTTTCGGTCCCTACGAGCAGTACTTC	CASSLWAFGPYEQYF
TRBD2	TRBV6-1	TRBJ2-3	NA	TGTGCCAGCAGTGATTTCGGGGGGGCAGATACGCAGTATTTT	CASSDFGGADTQYF
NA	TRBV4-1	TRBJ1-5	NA	TGCGCCAGCAGCCAAGACGAACAGGGTCATCAGCCCCAGCATTTT	CASSQDEQGHQPQHF
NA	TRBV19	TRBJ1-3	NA	TGTGCCAGTAGGGCCTTGGTGGCGATGGCTGGAAACACCATATATTTT	CASRALVAMAGNTIYF
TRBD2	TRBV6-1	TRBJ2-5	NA	TGTGCCAGCAGTGAGGTAGCGGGGGGCCAAGAGACCCAGTACTTC	CASSEVAGGQETQYF
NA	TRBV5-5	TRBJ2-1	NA	TGTGCCAGCAGCCCCTGGCAGGGCAGTTCCTACAATGAGCAGTTCTTC	CASSPWQGSSYNEQFF
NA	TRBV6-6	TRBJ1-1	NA	TGTGCCAGCAGTTCGAGCGGCAGTCGCACTGAAGCTTTCTTT	CASSSSGSRTEAFF
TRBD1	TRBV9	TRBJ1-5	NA	TGTGCCAGCAGCCCCGGGGCAGGGGGTAGCAATCAGCCCCAGCATTTT	CASSPGAGGSNQPQHF
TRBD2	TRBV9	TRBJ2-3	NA	TGTGCCAGCAGCCGAATGGGACTAGGGCTCGCAGATACGCAGTATTTT	CASSRMGLGLADTQYF
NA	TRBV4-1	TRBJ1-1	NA	TGCGCCAGCAGCCCGGGACCGGCAAGGGGGAACACTGAAGCTTTCTTT	CASSPGPARGNTEAFF
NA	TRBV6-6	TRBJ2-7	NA	TGTGCCAGCAGTTTGGATCTTTTGGGGGAGCAGTACTTC	CASSLDLLGEQYF
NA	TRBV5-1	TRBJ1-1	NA	TGCGCCAGCAACCCGATGGCAGGAAACACTGAAGCTTTCTTT	CASNPMAGNTEAFF
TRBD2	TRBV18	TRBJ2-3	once	TGTGCCAGCTCACCCCGAAGCGGGGGCACGGATACGCAGTATTTT	CASSPRSGGTDTQYF
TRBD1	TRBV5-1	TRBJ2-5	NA	TGCGCCAGCAGCTTCCGGGACAGACAAGAGACCCAGTACTTC	CASSFRDRQETQYF
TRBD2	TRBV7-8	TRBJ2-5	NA	TGTGCCAGCAGGGCTAGCGGGGGGCAAGGGGGGGAGACCCAGTACTTC	CASRASGGQGGETQYF
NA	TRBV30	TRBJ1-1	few	TGTGCCTGGAGTTGGGTGGATGACACTGAAGCTTTCTTT	CAWSWVDDTEAFF
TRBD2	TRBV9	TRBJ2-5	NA	TGTGCCAGCAGCCGAGGTGGCGGGGGGGCCTTCGAGACCCAGTACTTC	CASSRGGGGAFETQYF
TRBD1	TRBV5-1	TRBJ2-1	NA	TGCGCCAGCAGCGTTACAGGGGGCGTCTACAATGAGCAGTTCTTC	CASSVTGGVYNEQFF
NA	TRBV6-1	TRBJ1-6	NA	TGTGCCAGCAGTGAAAGCTCCTATAATTCACCCCTCCACTTT	CASSESSYNSPLHF
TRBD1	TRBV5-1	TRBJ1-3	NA	TGCGCCAGCAGCTTGTCTGGGCAGGGGGGCAACACCATATATTTT	CASSLSGQGGNTIYF
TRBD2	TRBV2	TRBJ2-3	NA	TGTGCCAGCAGTGAAATGCGGGGGGGGCCCGCTACGCAGTATTTT	CASSEMRGGPATQYF
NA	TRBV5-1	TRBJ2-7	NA	TGCGCCAGCAGCTTGGACTCGGACTACTCCTACGAGCAGTACTTC	CASSLDSDYSYEQYF
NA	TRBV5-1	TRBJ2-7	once	TGCGCCAGCAGCTTGGGCCAGGGTTTAGTCTACGAGCAGTACTTC	CASSLGQGLVYEQYF
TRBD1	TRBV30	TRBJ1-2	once	TGTGCCTGGAGTCTTTCGGACAGGAATAGCTATGGCTACACCTTC	CAWSLSDRNSYGYTF
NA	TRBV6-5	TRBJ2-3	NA	TGTGCCAGCAGTTATAGATCCGCTAGCACAGATACGCAGTATTTT	CASSYRSASTDTQYF
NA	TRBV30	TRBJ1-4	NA	TGTGCCTCCACAGGGACTTCTAATGAAAAACTGTTTTTT	CASTGTSNEKLFF
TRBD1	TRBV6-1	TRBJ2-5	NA	TGTGCCAGCAGTGCGACCAGGGGGAAAGAGACCCAGTACTTC	CASSATRGKETQYF
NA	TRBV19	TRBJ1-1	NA	TGTGCCAGTTCAGTCGTCCTGAACACTGAAGCTTTCTTT	CASSVVLNTEAFF
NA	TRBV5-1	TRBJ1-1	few	TGCGCCAGCGGAGAGACGGACGAAGCTTTCTTT	CASGETDEAFF
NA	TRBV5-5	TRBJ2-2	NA	TGTGCCAGCAGTTTTTGGACGGACACCGGGGAGCTGTTTTTT	CASSFWTDTGELFF
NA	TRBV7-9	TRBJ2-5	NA	TGTGCCAGCAGCTTAGCGTTCGTGGATCAAGAGACCCAGTACTTC	CASSLAFVDQETQYF
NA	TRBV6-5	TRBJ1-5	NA	TGTGCCAGCAGTTACGGCGGTAGTCAGCCCCAGCATTTT	CASSYGGSQPQHF
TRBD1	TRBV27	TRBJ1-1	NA	TGTGCCAGCAGCCGCCGCCCGGGACAGGGGTTTGAGGCTTTCTTT	CASSRRPGQGFEAFF
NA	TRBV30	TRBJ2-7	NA	TGTGCCTGGAGTGTACCCCCCCGGTACGAGCAGTACTTC	CAWSVPPRYEQYF
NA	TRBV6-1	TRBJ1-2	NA	TGTGCCAGCAGTGCAAGGGGAGCTAACTATGGCTACACCTTC	CASSARGANYGYTF
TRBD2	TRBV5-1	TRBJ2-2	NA	TGCGCCAGCAGGCTAGCGGGGGAGCTCACCGGGGAGCTGTTTTTT	CASRLAGELTGELFF
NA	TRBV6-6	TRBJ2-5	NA	TGTGCCAGCAGTTACCCCGAGGGAGGCGGCCAAGAGACCCAGTACTTC	CASSYPEGGGQETQYF
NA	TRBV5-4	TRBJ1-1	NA	TGTGCCAGCAGCTCCCGCCGGGGCGGGGTGAACACTGAAGCTTTCTTT	CASSSRRGGVNTEAFF
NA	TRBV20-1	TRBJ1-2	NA	TGCAGTGCTAGGGCTGATTATGGCTACACCTTC	CSARADYGYTF
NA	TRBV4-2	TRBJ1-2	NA	TGTGCCAGCAGCCAAGACCTAGCGGGGGTCGGCTACACCTTC	CASSQDLAGVGYTF
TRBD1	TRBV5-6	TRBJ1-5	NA	TGTGCCAGCAGCGCCAGGGGGAAAGGGCAGCCCCAGCATTTT	CASSARGKGQPQHF
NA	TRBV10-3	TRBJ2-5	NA	TGTGCCATCAGTGATCGGGCGGGGCTACAAGAGACCCAGTACTTC	CAISDRAGLQETQYF
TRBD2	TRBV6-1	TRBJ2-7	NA	TGTGCCAGCAGCCGAGCGGGGGGAGAGGGAGAGCAGTACTTC	CASSRAGGEGEQYF
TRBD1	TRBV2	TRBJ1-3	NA	TGTGCCAGTCTGCCAGGGGGAACTGGAAACACCATATATTTT	CASLPGGTGNTIYF
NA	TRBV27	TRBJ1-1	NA	TGTGCCAGCAGTTTTTCGTCAGGGGACACTGAAGCTTTCTTT	CASSFSSGDTEAFF
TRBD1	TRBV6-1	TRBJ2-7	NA	TGTGCCAGCAGGGTAGGGACAGCGAGATCCTACGAGCAGTACTTC	CASRVGTARSYEQYF